One sample yielded the 6 T cell receptor beta chains listed below, sequenced in a study of blood T cells in healthy people across ages. A J-beta primer mix and a sample-barcoded 5' primer were used in a second PCR of about 7 to 12 cycles. TCRdb re-called the 5' RACE reads with MiXCR, one entry per CDR3 protein. The table lists 1,800,000 or so distinct CDR3 sequences, 39% of them singletons. Material for sequencing was blood. The receptors here all came from a human donor in good health.

This chain links TRBV12-3 or TRBV12-4 with TRBJ2-1; 10 bases agree with TRBD2. This CDR3 spans 15 amino acids. V lost 6 bases to trimming and J lost 0 bases; unmatched junction nucleotides: 2. The CDR3: CASRPSGGSYNEQFF. The CDR3 bases are TGTGCCAGCAGGCCTAGCGGGGGCTCCTACAATGAGCAGTTCTTC.

The chain is built from TRBV2 and TRBJ1-2, with TRBD1 matching over 7 bases. CDR3 length: 15 amino acids. CDR1 and CDR2 (germline): SNHLY, FYNNEI. V dropped 1 base and J dropped 4; count of bases not matched to a gene: 6. The CDR3 nucleotides are TGTGCCAGCAGTGAAGTTAGACAGGGAATCTATGGCTACACCTTC. Its protein product is CASSEVRQGIYGYTF.

This clonotype was picked up many times. The V and J genes are TRBV29-1 and TRBJ2-3, with 8 bases lining up with TRBD1. The CDR3 has 13 residues. V was pared by 2 bases and J by 5 bases, with 3 bases of the junction left unmatched. CDR1 and CDR2 (germline): SQVTM, ANQGSEA. The CDR3 nucleotides read TGCAGCGTTGAACAGGGGGCAAGAGATACGCAGTATTTT. It yields the protein CSVEQGARDTQYF.

This chain joins TRBV20-1 and TRBJ2-5, with 10 positions matching TRBD1. The CDR3 consists of 14 residues. Germline CDR1 and CDR2: DFQATT and SNEGSKA (reference sequence). With 5 bases clipped from V and 4 bases from J, the junction kept 7 bases outside the gene matches. DNA of the CDR3: TGCAGTGCTCCTCGGACAGGGGGGGCAGAGACCCAGTACTTC. Protein product: CSAPRTGGAETQYF.

DNA for the CDR3: TGCAGTGCTAGAGATTTGTCCACGACCGGCTACGAGCAGTACTTC. This codes for CSARDLSTTGYEQYF. This chain joins TRBV20-1 and TRBJ2-7, with no clear D. Germline V gives CDR1 DFQATT, CDR2 SNEGSKA (reference sequence). The CDR3 runs to 15 residues. V was pared by 0 bases and J by 3 bases, with 15 bases between.

This clonotype was seen more than once but under ten times. The chain employs TRBV7-6 and TRBJ1-6; unclear D gene. From germline, CDR1 is SGHVS and CDR2 FNYEAQ. Trimming pared 2 bases from V and 14 bases from J, leaving 10 bases between. The CDR3 has 12 residues. This chain's CDR3 is CASSLPIGALHF. The CDR3, as DNA: TGTGCCAGCAGCTTACCTATCGGGGCCCTCCACTTT.